The 23 T cell receptor beta chains given below trace back to one sample, sequenced in a study of T cell responses to AZD1222 COVID-19 vaccine. Data came from immunoSEQ multiplex PCR; TCRdb stores just in-frame clones and leaves some out. Of around 84,000 clones detected, approximately 90% appear once; the ten largest clones hold 6% to 8.5%. Sequenced material: peripheral blood, taken on day 0 of MenACWY control vaccination. Source of these receptors: an adult in good health.

This chain connects TRBV5-6 to TRBJ2-5; D is ambiguous. The CDR3 length is 14 residues. Between the trimmed V and J ends, which lost 2 bases and 5 bases, there was a span of 13 bases. Germline V gives CDR1 SGHDT, CDR2 YYEEEE. CDR3 DNA: TGTGCCAGCAGCTTATGGGGTAGTAGTGAGACCCAGTACTTC. Protein sequence: CASSLWGSSETQYF.

The chain uses TRBV5-1 and TRBJ1-4; 9 nucleotides match TRBD1. The germline V gene encodes CDR1 SGHRS and CDR2 YFSETQ. With 4 bases clipped from V and 10 bases from J, the junction kept 14 bases outside the gene matches. The CDR3 has 16 amino acids. The CDR3 region is CASSLGGQGPGGKLFF. CDR3 sequence (DNA): TGCGCCAGCAGCCTAGGGGGACAGGGTCCAGGGGGAAAACTGTTTTTT.

The chain combines TRBV29-1 with TRBJ2-1; 8 bases line up with TRBD2. The CDR3 totals 13 residues. CDR1 and CDR2 (germline): SQVTM, ANQGSEA. With V trimmed by 4 bases and J by 9 bases, 8 bases remained unmatched. The CDR3 DNA sequence: TGCAGCGTTGGGCGGGAGGACTTCGTTGAGCAGTTCTTC. Translated: CSVGREDFVEQFF.

V and J are TRBV18 and TRBJ1-4; possibly TRBD1 for D (5 bases). V was shortened by 3 bases and J by 4 bases, with 9 bases between the two germline ends. Germline loops: CDR1 KGHSH, CDR2 LQKENI. CDR3 length: 14 amino acids. In nucleotides, the CDR3 is TGTGCCAGCTCACCGGGACCAAATAATGAAAAACTGTTTTTT. Protein sequence: CASSPGPNNEKLFF.

J is TRBJ2-5 and V is TRBV9, with D maybe TRBD2 (7 bases). CDR1 is SGDLS, CDR2 YYNGEE, per germline. Trimming removed 0 bases from V and 5 bases from J, with 11 bases in between. CDR3 length: 14 amino acids. The CDR3 DNA sequence: TGTGCCAGCAGCGTAGCGGGGGGCGACGAGACCCAGTACTTC. This encodes CASSVAGGDETQYF.

V gene TRBV12-3 or TRBV12-4 combines with J gene TRBJ1-4; D is ambiguous. There are 13 residues in the CDR3. Deletions cut 6 bases from V and 12 bases from J, with 17 bases between. CDR3 protein: CASSSDKVQELFF. CDR3 bases: TGTGCCAGCAGCTCCGACAAGGTGCAGGAACTGTTTTTT.

The CDR3 nucleotides read TGTGCCAGTAGTTGGACTAGCGATGGAGAGACCCAGTACTTC. This encodes CASSWTSDGETQYF. This rearrangement joins TRBV19 to TRBJ2-5; 9 bases map to TRBD2. This CDR3 is 14 amino acids long. Trimming removed 5 bases from V and 4 bases from J; junction bases left unmatched: 5. The germline V gene encodes CDR1 LNHDA and CDR2 SQIVND (reference sequence).

CDR3 protein: CASSWTGWDNTEAFF. For the CDR3, the DNA is TGCGCCAGCAGCTGGACAGGGTGGGATAACACTGAAGCTTTCTTT. The chain is built from TRBV5-1 and TRBJ1-1; 8 bases are a match to TRBD1. Trimming removed 3 bases from V and 2 bases from J; junction bases left unmatched: 6. This CDR3 is built from 15 residues. CDR1 SGHRS and CDR2 YFSETQ come from the germline V gene.

The chain links TRBV5-1 to TRBJ2-5; TRBD1 matches 10 bases. V trimming: 2 bases; J trimming: 5 bases; junction bases outside the gene matches: 6. Germline CDR1 is SGHRS and CDR2 is YFSETQ. The CDR3 length is 15 residues. This chain's CDR3 is CASSFDRGRGETQYF. CDR3 DNA: TGCGCCAGCAGCTTCGACAGGGGGCGCGGGGAGACCCAGTACTTC.

The chain recombines TRBV20-1 with TRBJ2-7; 10 bases fit TRBD2. The CDR3 covers 15 residues. Germline V gives CDR1 DFQATT, CDR2 SNEGSKA (reference sequence). V lost 3 bases and J lost 4; bases outside the gene matches: 9. The CDR3 DNA reads TGCAGTGCTAGTCAAGCGGGAGGGGTGGGGTACGAGCAGTACTTC. Translating gives CSASQAGGVGYEQYF.

The gene calls are TRBV7-9 and TRBJ2-3; 13 bases line up with TRBD2. This CDR3 contains 15 residues. The germline gives CDR1 SEHNR, CDR2 FQNEAQ (reference sequence). The V segment lost 4 bases and the J segment 13 bases; nucleotides outside the gene matches: 11. CDR3: CASSSLSGTSGAKYF. In DNA, the CDR3 is TGTGCCAGCAGCTCCCTTTCCGGGACTAGCGGGGCCAAGTATTTT. Full variable domain (remainder filled in from reference TRBV7-9 and TRBJ2-3): DTGVSQNPRHKITKRGQNVTFRCDPISEHNRLYWYRQTLGQGPEFLTYFQNEAQLEKSRLLSDRFSAERPKGSFSTLEIQRTEQGDSAMYLCASSSLSGTSGAKYFGPGTRLTVL.

This sequence joins TRBV30 and TRBJ1-5; D not resolved. This CDR3 is built from 13 residues. Germline V gene lookup returns CDR1 GTSNPN and CDR2 SVGIG (reference sequence). Trimming took 0 bases from V and 5 from J, leaving 8 bases between them. The CDR3 coding sequence is TGTGCCTGGAGTGTAGGGTGGGATCAGCCCCAGCATTTT. It codes for CAWSVGWDQPQHF.

This chain links TRBV6-1 with TRBJ1-1, with TRBD1 identical over 8 bases. Trimming removed 2 bases from V and 4 bases from J; junction bases left unmatched: 6. This CDR3 is built from 15 residues. Germline CDR1 reads MNHNS; CDR2 reads SASEGT. The CDR3 spells CASSELGTGGTEAFF. CDR3 coding DNA: TGTGCCAGCAGTGAACTGGGCACAGGGGGCACTGAAGCTTTCTTT.

The chain is built from TRBV2 and TRBJ1-2; possible D gene TRBD1, 5 bases. This CDR3 comprises 14 residues. The germline V gene has CDR1 SNHLY and CDR2 FYNNEI. V was pared by 2 bases and J by 8 bases, with 15 bases between. The CDR3 loop is CASSEQGGSEGYTF. The DNA of the CDR3 is TGTGCCAGCAGTGAACAGGGCGGATCTGAAGGCTACACCTTC.

The chain employs TRBV28 and TRBJ1-2; weak D call: TRBD1 (6 bases). The V gene's germline CDR1 is MDHEN and CDR2 SYDVKM. With 7 bases removed from V and 4 bases from J, the gap between germline ends came to 10 bases. This CDR3 region has 12 residues. This chain's CDR3 is CASNRDSYGYTF. The CDR3 region has the DNA TGTGCCAGCAACAGGGACTCCTATGGCTACACCTTC.

The CDR3 bases are TGTGCCATCATGAAGGGGAACACCGGGGAGCTGTTTTTT. Translation: CAIMKGNTGELFF. The chain joins TRBV12-3 or TRBV12-4 to TRBJ2-2, with D unclear. V dropped 10 bases and J dropped 1 base, with 10 bases sitting between them. The CDR3 covers 13 residues.

This rearrangement joins TRBV28 to TRBJ1-2; a possible D gene is TRBD1 (5 bases). The CDR3 runs 13 residues. The germline gives CDR1 MDHEN, CDR2 SYDVKM. Trimming cost V 5 bases and J 7 bases, with 14 bases left between them. CDR3 loop: CASSAGTDIGYTF. As DNA, the CDR3 is TGTGCCAGCAGTGCGGGGACCGACATTGGCTACACCTTC.

The CDR3 sequence: CASSFTGIGYTF. The CDR3 DNA sequence: TGTGCCAGCAGTTTCACAGGAATCGGCTACACCTTC. The chain combines TRBV12-3 or TRBV12-4 with TRBJ1-2, with a tentative D call TRBD1 (5 bases). The CDR3 spans 12 residues. Trimming shortened V by 3 bases and J by 8 bases, and 10 bases separated the two germline ends.

The chain couples TRBV7-9 to TRBJ1-2; D unresolved. This CDR3 region has 14 residues. Per germline, CDR1 SEHNR and CDR2 FQNEAQ (reference sequence). V was shortened by 5 bases and J by 7 bases, with 17 bases between the two germline ends. The CDR3 region is CASSLLPRAAGYTF. DNA for the CDR3: TGTGCCAGCAGCCTATTACCTAGGGCGGCTGGCTACACCTTC. Using reference TRBV7-9 and TRBJ1-2 for the parts outside the CDR3, the full variable domain is DTGVSQNPRHKITKRGQNVTFRCDPISEHNRLYWYRQTLGQGPEFLTYFQNEAQLEKSRLLSDRFSAERPKGSFSTLEIQRTEQGDSAMYLCASSLLPRAAGYTFGSGTRLTVV.

The J gene is TRBJ2-7, the V gene TRBV19; 7 bases match TRBD1. Germline V lookup: CDR1 LNHDA, CDR2 SQIVND (reference sequence). This CDR3 spans 16 amino acids. Losses at the gene ends were 6 bases for V and 2 bases for J; bases not matched to a gene: 13. CDR3: CASRTVGGQGAYEQYF. The CDR3 bases are TGTGCCAGTAGGACGGTAGGTGGGCAGGGGGCCTACGAGCAGTACTTC.

The chain carries TRBV20-1 and TRBJ1-1; D is unresolved. Germline V gene data show CDR1 as DFQATT and CDR2 as SNEGSKA (reference sequence). The length of the CDR3 is 11 residues. With 3 bases removed from V and 4 bases from J, the gap between germline ends came to 6 bases. Written as DNA, the CDR3 is TGCAGTGCTAGCCGGGGCACTGAAGCTTTCTTT. Translation gives CSASRGTEAFF.

V gene TRBV30 combines with J gene TRBJ2-5; 8 nucleotides align to TRBD1. The length of the CDR3 is 13 residues. From germline, CDR1 is GTSNPN and CDR2 SVGIG (reference sequence). Trimming at V came to 2 bases and at J to 5 bases, leaving 4 bases not matched to a gene. CDR3 protein: CAWSSGGAETQYF. In DNA form, the CDR3 reads TGTGCCTGGAGTTCAGGGGGCGCTGAGACCCAGTACTTC.

The chain is built from TRBV19 and TRBJ2-3; D may correspond to TRBD1 or TRBD2 (6 bases each). The germline CDR1 and CDR2 sequences are LNHDA and SQIVND (reference sequence). The ends were cut back, 4 bases at V and 0 bases at J, with 11 bases in the middle. The CDR3 is 15 amino acids. DNA for the CDR3: TGTGCCAGTAGTAAGTGGGGGGCGAGCACAGATACGCAGTATTTT. Translating it yields CASSKWGASTDTQYF.